The 28 T cell receptor beta chains in this list originate from one sample, sequenced in a study of Graves' ophthalmopathy and Graves' hyperthyroidism. Using RNA transcripts, the TCR beta CDR3 regions were amplified. Second-round multiplex PCR followed a first-round RT-PCR using HTBI primers. TCRdb ran MiXCR on the multiplex PCR reads and lists one entry per CDR3 protein. Among under 200,000 distinct CDR3 sequences listed, about 40% were seen once. The sample was peripheral blood. Source of these receptors: a woman in her forties with Graves' ophthalmopathy.

The J gene is TRBJ1-2, the V gene TRBV6-1, with D possibly TRBD1 on 6 matching bases. Looked up from germline, CDR1 is MNHNS and CDR2 is SASEGT. The length of the CDR3 is 17 residues. Between the trimmed V and J ends, which lost 0 bases and 4 bases, there was a span of 18 bases. CDR3 nucleotides: TGTGCCAGCAGTGAAGCTCCAAGCTACAGGGAAAGCTATGGCTACACCTTC. This sequence encodes CASSEAPSYRESYGYTF.

J is TRBJ2-5 and V is TRBV6-2 or TRBV6-3, with D tentatively TRBD1 (5 bases). CDR3 length: 15 amino acids. Trimming removed 3 bases from V and 5 bases from J, with 16 bases in between. Germline assignment: CDR1 MNHEY and CDR2 SVGEGT. This chain's CDR3 is CASSYGTFKGETQYF. CDR3 coding DNA: TGTGCCAGCAGTTATGGAACATTCAAGGGGGAGACCCAGTACTTC.

This clonotype was found many times. One end of the junction fails to match germline, which may point to a read error. CDR3 protein: CANQETQYF. The CDR3, as DNA: TGTGCCAACCAGGAGACCCAGTACTTC. This chain links TRBV6-2 or TRBV6-3 with TRBJ2-5; D gene uncertain. This CDR3 has 9 residues. Germline assignment: CDR1 MNHEY and CDR2 SVGEGT.

The chain carries TRBV30 and TRBJ1-6, with D uncertain. The germline CDR1 and CDR2 sequences are GTSNPN and SVGIG (reference sequence). The CDR3 covers 12 residues. V was pared by 0 bases and J by 3 bases, with 0 bases between. Here the CDR3 reads CAWSVYNSPLHF. In nucleotides, the CDR3 is TGTGCCTGGAGTGTCTATAATTCACCCCTCCACTTT. Full variable domain (missing parts from reference TRBV30 and TRBJ1-6): SQTIHQWPATLVQPVGSPLSLECTVEGTSNPNLYWYRQAAGRGLQLLFYSVGIGQISSEVPQNLSASRPQDRQFILSSKKLLLSDSGFYLCAWSVYNSPLHFGNGTRLTVT.

This clonotype was counted ten times or more. The chain couples TRBV20-1 to TRBJ2-6, with no clear D. Trimming took 4 bases from V and 4 from J, leaving 5 bases between them. CDR1 and CDR2 from the germline V gene are DFQATT and SNEGSKA (reference sequence). The CDR3 length is 12 residues. The CDR3 here is CSAMKGANVLTF. Here the CDR3 DNA reads TGCAGTGCTATGAAGGGGGCCAACGTCCTGACTTTC.

This clonotype was detected a few times. The chain joins TRBV6-2 or TRBV6-3 to TRBJ2-5, with 7 bases lining up with TRBD1. This CDR3 is built from 21 residues. Losses at the gene ends were 10 bases for V and 1 base for J; bases not matched to a gene: 30. Germline CDR1 reads MNHEY; CDR2 reads SVGEGT. CDR3 protein: CAKPPTTTGQDRWGFQETQYF. As DNA, the CDR3 is TGTGCCAAACCCCCTACTACGACTGGACAGGATCGATGGGGGTTCCAAGAGACCCAGTACTTC.

The gene calls are TRBV20-1 and TRBJ2-7; TRBD2 agrees at 15 bases. Per germline, CDR1 DFQATT and CDR2 SNEGSKA (reference sequence). Unmatched junction bases numbered 1, after V lost 6 bases and J lost 4 bases. The CDR3 totals 13 residues. CDR3 bases: TGCAGTGCAGGGACTAGCGGGAGGTACGAGCAGTACTTC. It yields the protein CSAGTSGRYEQYF.

The rearrangement links TRBV15 to TRBJ2-5, with 8 positions matching TRBD1. Trimming cost V 0 bases and J 4 bases; bases outside gene matches: 10. The CDR3 has 17 amino acids. The germline CDR1 and CDR2 sequences are LNHNV and YYDKDF (reference sequence). The CDR3, as DNA: TGTGCCACCAGCAGAGATATGGTAGGACAGGGTAGAGAGACCCAGTACTTC. This codes for CATSRDMVGQGRETQYF. Full variable domain (rest looked up from reference TRBV15 and TRBJ2-5): DAMVIQNPRYQVTQFGKPVTLSCSQTLNHNVMYWYQQKSSQAPKLLFHYYDKDFNNEADTPDNFQSRRPNTSFCFLDIRSPGLGDTAMYLCATSRDMVGQGRETQYFGPGTRLLVL.

The chain carries TRBV12-3 or TRBV12-4 and TRBJ2-7, with 7 bases fitting TRBD2. V shed 6 bases, J shed 0 bases, and the junction held 5 bases outside the gene matches. The CDR3 contains 14 residues. In DNA, the CDR3 is TGTGCCAGCAGCCAGTCTAGCGGCTCCTACGAGCAGTACTTC. Its protein product is CASSQSSGSYEQYF.

This clonotype was recorded many times. V usage is TRBV13 and J usage is TRBJ1-2; D ambiguous. The CDR3 consists of 14 residues. The germline CDR1 and CDR2 sequences are PRHDT and FYEKMQ (reference sequence). The germline V and J ends were trimmed by 5 bases and 4 bases, with 14 bases remaining between them. CDR3 protein: CASSPSGRVYGYTF. Written as DNA, the CDR3 is TGTGCCAGCAGCCCTTCGGGGAGGGTCTATGGCTACACCTTC.

This clonotype was picked up many times. The V gene is TRBV4-1, the J gene TRBJ2-7; D not resolved. This CDR3 spans 13 amino acids. The V end was cut by 1 base, the J end by 2 bases, with 6 bases between. Germline CDR1 MGHRA, CDR2 YSYEKL. In DNA, the CDR3 is TGCGCCAGCAGCCAAGGGCCGACCTACGAGCAGTACTTC. Translation gives CASSQGPTYEQYF.

The rearrangement joins TRBV7-8 to TRBJ2-5; 11 bases are a match to TRBD2. Per germline, CDR1 SGHVS and CDR2 FQNEAQ. The junction had 12 bases not matched to a gene; V was cut back by 5 bases and J by 4 bases. The CDR3 runs 17 residues. The CDR3, as DNA: TGTGCCAGCAGCCGAAGCACTAGCGGGAGTAATTTAGAGACCCAGTACTTC. Translated: CASSRSTSGSNLETQYF.

This chain links TRBV12-3 or TRBV12-4 with TRBJ2-6; D ambiguous. The CDR3 loop spans 15 amino acids. V lost 7 bases, J lost 0 bases, and 10 bases lay in between. CDR3 bases: TGTGCCAGCACTCCTTCGGGCTCTGGGGCCAACGTCCTGACTTTC. This translates into CASTPSGSGANVLTF.

This clonotype has at least ten counts. The chain links TRBV7-8 to TRBJ1-1; 11 bases are shared with TRBD1. The CDR3 has 14 residues. The germline V gene encodes CDR1 SGHVS and CDR2 FQNEAQ. The V gene end was trimmed by 6 bases and the J gene end by 6 bases; junction bases not matched to a gene: 6. The CDR3 nucleotides read TGTGCCAGCAGTCTCTGGGGACAGGGGGCTGAAGCTTTCTTT. Amino acid sequence: CASSLWGQGAEAFF.

The V call is TRBV12-3 or TRBV12-4, the J call TRBJ2-7; possible D gene TRBD1, 6 bases. V was clipped by 2 bases and J by 1 base, with 12 bases between them. The CDR3 consists of 15 residues. The CDR3 DNA follows: TGTGCCAGCAGTTTAAACGGCCAGGGGTCCTACGAGCAGTACTTC. It yields the protein CASSLNGQGSYEQYF.

This clonotype was seen at least ten times. The V call is TRBV15, the J call TRBJ2-7; D is unresolved. CDR1 is LNHNV, CDR2 YYDKDF, per germline (reference sequence). This CDR3 region has 15 residues. V lost 0 bases, J lost 2 bases, and 11 bases lay in between. Here the CDR3 DNA reads TGTGCCACCAGCAGAGATCAGGCCGCTACCTACGAGCAGTACTTC. Encoded protein: CATSRDQAATYEQYF.

This clonotype was seen many times. This chain uses TRBV3-1 with TRBJ2-1; no reliable D call. The germline V and J ends were trimmed by 1 base and 9 bases, with 10 bases remaining between them. The CDR3 totals 13 residues. Germline values: CDR1 LGHDT, CDR2 YNNKEL (reference sequence). Here the CDR3 reads CASSQALLTEQFF. The CDR3 bases are TGTGCCAGCAGCCAAGCTTTACTAACTGAGCAGTTCTTC.

The chain uses TRBV29-1 and TRBJ2-7; TRBD1 matches at 9 bases. The V segment lost 6 bases and the J segment 7 bases; nucleotides outside the gene matches: 7. The CDR3 is made up of 12 amino acids. CDR1 SQVTM and CDR2 ANQGSEA come from the germline V gene. The CDR3, as DNA: TGCAGCGTCCGGGACAGGGTATGGGAGCAGTACTTC. Its translation is CSVRDRVWEQYF.

This clonotype was detected ten times or more. The chain joins TRBV19 to TRBJ1-5; D is undetermined. Trimming took off 8 bases at V and 3 bases at J, with 17 bases between the two ends. There are 15 residues in the CDR3. CDR1 and CDR2 (germline): LNHDA, SQIVND (reference sequence). Here the CDR3 DNA reads TGTGCCAGTTACCGGGGAGGAGGTCCCAATCAGCCCCAGCATTTT. Residues: CASYRGGGPNQPQHF.

This clonotype has a count of ten or more. The gene calls are TRBV10-3 and TRBJ2-5; no firm D call. CDR3 length: 13 amino acids. Germline CDR1 is ENHRY and CDR2 is SYGVKD. Between the trimmed V and J ends, which lost 5 bases and 0 bases, there was a span of 7 bases. In nucleotides, the CDR3 is TGTGCCATCAGTCCGGCGGACCAAGAGACCCAGTACTTC. Protein: CAISPADQETQYF.

The chain is built from TRBV6-1 and TRBJ1-1; TRBD1 is a possible D gene (6 bases). There are 15 residues in the CDR3. V gave up 5 bases and J gave up 1 base, with 14 bases separating them. Germline V gene sequence: CDR1 MNHNS, CDR2 SASEGT. The CDR3 coding sequence is TGTGCCAGCAGTCTCCGACAGGAGGGGAACACTGAAGCTTTCTTT. Protein: CASSLRQEGNTEAFF.

The chain has TRBV11-2 and TRBJ1-3; tentative D call: TRBD1 (5 bases). V was pared by 1 base and J by 0 bases, with 13 bases between. The CDR3 runs to 17 residues. The germline V gene encodes CDR1 SGHAT and CDR2 FQNNGV. The CDR3 spells CASSLGPGLPSGNTIYF. The CDR3 DNA sequence: TGTGCCAGCAGCTTAGGACCGGGACTACCCTCTGGAAACACCATATATTTT.

This clonotype was seen many times. This may be a read error, as it is one base from a much larger clone. The CDR3 carries no conserved terminal phenylalanine or tryptophan, so it likely arises from a read error. The gene calls are TRBV12-3 or TRBV12-4 and TRBJ1-2; tentative D call: TRBD1 (5 bases). This CDR3 is built from 15 residues. The V and J ends lost 3 bases and 3 bases respectively, with 14 bases between them. Here the CDR3 reads CASSFLGAGHYGYTS. The CDR3 nucleotides are TGTGCCAGCAGTTTCCTCGGGGCAGGGCACTATGGCTACACCTCC.

This clonotype was seen many times. The chain has TRBV20-1 and TRBJ2-2; 11 bases match TRBD2. Germline V gene lookup returns CDR1 DFQATT and CDR2 SNEGSKA (reference sequence). This CDR3 has 14 residues. V trimming: 3 bases; J trimming: 6 bases; junction bases outside the gene matches: 3. The CDR3 region has the DNA TGCAGTGCTAGCAAACTAGCGGGGGCCGGGGAGCTGTTTTTT. Translated: CSASKLAGAGELFF.

This chain links TRBV28 with TRBJ2-7; D is undetermined. CDR1 MDHEN and CDR2 SYDVKM come from the germline V gene. This CDR3 has 12 residues. The germline V and J ends were trimmed by 6 bases and 5 bases, with 11 bases remaining between them. The chain's CDR3 is CASRVMGHEQYF. CDR3 nucleotide sequence: TGTGCCAGCAGGGTAATGGGTCACGAGCAGTACTTC.

This clonotype turned up a few times. The chain is built from TRBV7-2 and TRBJ1-6; D perhaps matches TRBD1 (5 bases). The V end lost 0 bases, the J end lost 8 bases, and 14 bases lay between the germline ends. The CDR3 length is 16 residues. CDR1 and CDR2 from the germline V gene are SGHTA and FQGNSA. The CDR3 region is CASSLAAGASDSPLHF. CDR3 bases: TGTGCCAGCAGCTTAGCGGCCGGGGCCAGTGATTCACCCCTCCACTTT.

This clonotype has only a few counts. The V gene is TRBV6-2 or TRBV6-3, the J gene TRBJ2-7; D might be TRBD1 (5 bases). The CDR3 spans 14 residues. The V gene's germline CDR1 is MNHEY and CDR2 SVGEGT. Trimming removed 7 bases from V and 3 bases from J, with 16 bases in between. The CDR3: CASTIAGHLYEQYF. The CDR3 bases are TGTGCCAGCACGATCGCCGGACACCTCTACGAGCAGTACTTC.

V and J are TRBV6-1 and TRBJ2-7; D unclear. Trimming pared 0 bases from V and 3 bases from J, leaving 6 bases between. This CDR3 contains 13 residues. Germline V gene sequence: CDR1 MNHNS, CDR2 SASEGT. The CDR3 reads CASSEASSYEQYF. DNA of the CDR3: TGTGCCAGCAGTGAAGCGTCCAGCTACGAGCAGTACTTC.